This T cell receptor beta chain appears in the sequencing data of a study of OX40 agonist ivuxolimab in advanced cancers. CDR1 SGHTA and CDR2 FQGNSA come from the germline V gene. The germline V and J ends were trimmed by 8 bases and 2 bases, with 10 bases remaining between them. The length of the CDR3 is 13 residues. Sequenced by immunoSEQ multiplex PCR; TCRdb stores in-frame clones only, minus some. Found here are about 99,000 clones, roughly nine tenths of them singletons; the top ten hold about 0.31%. Sequencing was performed on CD4+ or CD8+ T cells sorted from blood, taken in a trial of the OX40 agonist ivuxolimab. This receptor was taken from an adult with an advanced solid tumor such as melanoma, head and neck, liver or kidney cancer. V gene TRBV7-2 combines with J gene TRBJ1-5, with D hard to call. This CDR3 is CASAPGGNQPQHF. The CDR3 DNA is TGTGCCAGCGCTCCGGGCGGCAATCAGCCCCAGCATTTT.